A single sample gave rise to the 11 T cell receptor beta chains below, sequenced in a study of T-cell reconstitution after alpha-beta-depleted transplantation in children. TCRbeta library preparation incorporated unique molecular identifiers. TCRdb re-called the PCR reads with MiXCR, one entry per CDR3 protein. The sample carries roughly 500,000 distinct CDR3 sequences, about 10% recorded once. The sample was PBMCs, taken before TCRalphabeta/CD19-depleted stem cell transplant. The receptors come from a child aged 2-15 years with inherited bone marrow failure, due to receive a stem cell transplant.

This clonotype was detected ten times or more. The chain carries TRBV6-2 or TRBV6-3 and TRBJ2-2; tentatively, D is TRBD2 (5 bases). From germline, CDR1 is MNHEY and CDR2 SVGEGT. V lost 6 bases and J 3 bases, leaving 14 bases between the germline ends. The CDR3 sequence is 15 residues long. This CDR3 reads CASSPGEGDTGELFF. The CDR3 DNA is TGTGCCAGCAGCCCCGGAGAGGGCGACACCGGGGAGCTGTTTTTT.

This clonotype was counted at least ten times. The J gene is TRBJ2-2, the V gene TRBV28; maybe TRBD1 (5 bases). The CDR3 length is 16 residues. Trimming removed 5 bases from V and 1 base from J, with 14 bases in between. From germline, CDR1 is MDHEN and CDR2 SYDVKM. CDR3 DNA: TGTGCCAGCAGTGAGATCGCGGACAAGAACACCGGGGAGCTGTTTTTT. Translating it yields CASSEIADKNTGELFF.

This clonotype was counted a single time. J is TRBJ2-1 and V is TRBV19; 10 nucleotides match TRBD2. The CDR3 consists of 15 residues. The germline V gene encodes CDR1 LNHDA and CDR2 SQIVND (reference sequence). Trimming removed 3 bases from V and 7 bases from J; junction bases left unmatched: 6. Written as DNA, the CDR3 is TGTGCCAGTAGTATCTCTAGCGGGAGTTCGAATGAGCAGTTCTTC. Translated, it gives CASSISSGSSNEQFF.

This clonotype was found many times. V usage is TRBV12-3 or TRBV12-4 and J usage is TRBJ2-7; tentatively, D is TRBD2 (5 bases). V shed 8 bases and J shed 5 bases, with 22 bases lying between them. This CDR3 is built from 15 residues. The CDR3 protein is CASSPRGGHGDEQYF. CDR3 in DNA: TGTGCCAGCTCCCCCCGCGGAGGCCATGGCGACGAGCAGTACTTC.

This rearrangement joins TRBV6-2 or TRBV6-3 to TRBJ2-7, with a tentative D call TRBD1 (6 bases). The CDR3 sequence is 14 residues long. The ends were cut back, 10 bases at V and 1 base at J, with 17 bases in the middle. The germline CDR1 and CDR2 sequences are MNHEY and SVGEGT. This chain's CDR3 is CAIRSGQFSYEQYF. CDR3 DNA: TGTGCCATCAGGTCAGGACAGTTTTCCTACGAGCAGTACTTC.

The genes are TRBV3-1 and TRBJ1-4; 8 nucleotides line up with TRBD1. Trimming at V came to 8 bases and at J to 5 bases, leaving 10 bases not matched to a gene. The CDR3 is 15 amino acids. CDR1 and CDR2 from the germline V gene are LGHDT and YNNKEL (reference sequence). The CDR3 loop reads CASGPWTGRNEKLFF. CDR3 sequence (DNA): TGTGCCAGCGGCCCTTGGACAGGGAGAAATGAAAAACTGTTTTTT. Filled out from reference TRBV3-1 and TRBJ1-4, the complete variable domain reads DTAVSQTPKYLVTQMGNDKSIKCEQNLGHDTMYWYKQDSKKFLKIMFSYNNKELIINETVPNRFSPKSPDKAHLNLHINSLELGDSAVYFCASGPWTGRNEKLFFGSGTQLSVL.

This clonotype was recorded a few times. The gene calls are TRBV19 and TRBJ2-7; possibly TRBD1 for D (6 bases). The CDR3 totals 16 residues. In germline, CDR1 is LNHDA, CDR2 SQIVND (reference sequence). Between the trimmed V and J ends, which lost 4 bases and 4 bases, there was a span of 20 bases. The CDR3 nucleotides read TGTGCCAGTAGTACCCCCGGGACACCTGATGAATACGAGCAGTACTTC. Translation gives CASSTPGTPDEYEQYF.

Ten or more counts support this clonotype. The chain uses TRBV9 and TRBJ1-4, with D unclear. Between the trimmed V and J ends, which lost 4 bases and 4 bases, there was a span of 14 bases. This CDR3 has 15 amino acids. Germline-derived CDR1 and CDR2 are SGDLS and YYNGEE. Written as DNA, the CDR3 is TGTGCCAGCAGCCCGCTCGGGAGGTATAATGAAAAACTGTTTTTT. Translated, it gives CASSPLGRYNEKLFF. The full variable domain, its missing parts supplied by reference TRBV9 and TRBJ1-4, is DSGVTQTPKHLITATGQRVTLRCSPRSGDLSVYWYQQSLDQGLQFLIQYYNGEERAKGNILERFSAQQFPDLHSELNLSSLELGDSALYFCASSPLGRYNEKLFFGSGTQLSVL.

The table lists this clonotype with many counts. CDR3 nucleotides: TGTGCCAGCAGTGAAGCGGGAGGCTCCTACAATGAGCAGTTCTTC. This sequence encodes CASSEAGGSYNEQFF. V gene TRBV6-1 combines with J gene TRBJ2-1, with TRBD2 as a possible D gene (6 bases). Germline V gives CDR1 MNHNS, CDR2 SASEGT. V lost 0 bases to trimming and J lost 0 bases, with 6 bases between them. The CDR3 is made up of 15 amino acids.

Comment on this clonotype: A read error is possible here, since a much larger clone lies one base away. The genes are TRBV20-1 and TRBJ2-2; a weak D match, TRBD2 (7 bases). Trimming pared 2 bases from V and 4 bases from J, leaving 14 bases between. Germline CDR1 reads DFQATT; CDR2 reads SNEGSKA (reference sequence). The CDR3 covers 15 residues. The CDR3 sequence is CSARRGAAITGELFF. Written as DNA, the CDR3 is TGCAGTGCTAGACGGGGGGCCGCGATCACCGGGGAGCTGTTTTTT.

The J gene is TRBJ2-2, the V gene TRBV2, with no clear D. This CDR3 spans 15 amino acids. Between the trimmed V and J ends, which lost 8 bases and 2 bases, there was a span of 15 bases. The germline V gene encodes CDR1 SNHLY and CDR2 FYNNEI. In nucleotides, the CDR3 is TGTGCCAGCGAGGTCGCGGCTTACAACACCGGGGAGCTGTTTTTT. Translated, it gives CASEVAAYNTGELFF.